The 7 T cell receptor beta chains presented below share a single source sample, sequenced in a study of T cells after yellow fever vaccination. TCRdb independently ran MiXCR on the 5' RACE reads; one entry per CDR3 protein. The sample holds hundreds of thousands of distinct CDR3 sequences, around 20% seen once. This sample comprised PBMCs, obtained before the yellow fever booster vaccination. These receptors all stem from a man younger than 35 who received the YFV17D yellow fever vaccine.

This clonotype appeared a few times. J is TRBJ2-2 and V is TRBV5-6, with D perhaps matching TRBD2 (6 bases). Germline V gene sequence: CDR1 SGHDT, CDR2 YYEEEE. This CDR3 has 19 residues. V shed 4 bases and J shed 1 base, with 23 bases lying between them. This CDR3 reads CASSSPGLKTYKNTGELFF. The CDR3 nucleotides are TGTGCCAGCAGCAGCCCGGGACTGAAAACGTACAAGAACACCGGGGAGCTGTTTTTT.

This clonotype occurred many times. This chain connects TRBV12-3 or TRBV12-4 to TRBJ1-5; 12 positions agree with TRBD1. After removal of 4 bases from V and 2 bases from J, the junction contained 6 bases not matched to a gene. The CDR3 is made up of 17 amino acids. Here the CDR3 reads CASSSRGTGGRNQPQHF. The CDR3 nucleotides are TGTGCCAGCAGTTCCCGAGGGACAGGGGGCCGCAATCAGCCCCAGCATTTT.

The table lists this clonotype with a few counts. This chain joins TRBV2 and TRBJ1-2, with a possible D match to TRBD1 (5 bases). Germline V gene sequence: CDR1 SNHLY, CDR2 FYNNEI. The CDR3 has 12 amino acids. With 8 bases removed from V and 7 bases from J, the gap between germline ends came to 14 bases. The CDR3: CASCVSGTGYTF. The CDR3 region has the DNA TGTGCCAGCTGTGTTTCGGGGACTGGCTACACCTTC.

This clonotype was picked up many times. V usage is TRBV12-3 or TRBV12-4 and J usage is TRBJ2-5, with TRBD2 matching over 10 bases. V shed 5 bases and J 0 bases; nucleotides not matched to a gene: 3. This CDR3 region has 15 residues. The CDR3 protein is CASSPLAGNQETQYF. The CDR3 nucleotides are TGTGCCAGCAGTCCACTAGCGGGGAACCAAGAGACCCAGTACTTC.

This chain joins TRBV4-2 and TRBJ1-2; D is unresolved. This CDR3 has 12 amino acids. Trimming cost V 2 bases and J 5 bases, with 6 bases left between them. Germline lookup yields CDR1 LGHNA and CDR2 YNFKEQ. DNA for the CDR3: TGTGCCAGCAGCCAATCCGGATATGGCTACACCTTC. Protein: CASSQSGYGYTF.

There are a few counts of this clonotype. The chain is built from TRBV4-1 and TRBJ2-3; D is uncertain. Looked up from germline, CDR1 is MGHRA and CDR2 is YSYEKL. V gave up 2 bases and J gave up 4 bases, with 16 bases separating them. The length of the CDR3 is 16 residues. The CDR3 bases are TGCGCCAGCAGCCAATCTCCGGGTAGCCCCGCAGATACGCAGTATTTT. Translating it yields CASSQSPGSPADTQYF.

There are a few counts of this clonotype. The V call is TRBV6-5, the J call TRBJ2-5; unclear D gene. The CDR3 is made up of 14 amino acids. CDR1 is MNHEY, CDR2 SVGAGI, per germline. Deletions cut 6 bases from V and 2 bases from J, with 13 bases between. This chain's CDR3 is CASSPLTLQETQYF. DNA of the CDR3: TGTGCCAGCAGCCCACTAACCTTACAAGAGACCCAGTACTTC.